Following are 9 T cell receptor beta chains from one sample sequenced in a study of regulatory T cells in long-lasting Graves disease. CDR3 regions were amplified by Arm-PCR using iRepertoire HTBI primers to build TCR beta libraries. TCRdb independently ran MiXCR on the multiplex PCR reads; one entry per CDR3 protein. The repertoire has hundreds of thousands of distinct CDR3 sequences, less than 25% of them found once; the top ten carry 7% to 9.5%. Time point given: persistent/refractory GD, antithyroid drugs over 5 years with positive TRAb. Researchers made the TCR library from RNA that was extracted from PBMCs. Sequenced material: peripheral blood mononuclear cells (PBMCs), taken when the disease was refractory, from a patient treated with antithyroid drugs. Receptors originate from a female donor with Graves disease.

The chain couples TRBV3-1 to TRBJ2-3; D is undetermined. CDR1 and CDR2 (germline): LGHDT, YNNKEL (reference sequence). V lost 1 base, J lost 9 bases, and 11 bases lay in between. CDR3 length equals 13 residues. The CDR3 nucleotides read TGTGCCAGCAGCCAAGTTAGATCTCAGACGCAGTATTTT. This translates into CASSQVRSQTQYF.

The sample holds many counts of this clonotype. The chain carries TRBV6-1 and TRBJ2-7; 10 nucleotides align to TRBD1. The CDR3 extends over 14 amino acids. Trimming took 6 bases from V and 2 from J; bases not matched to a gene: 4. Germline V CDR1 and CDR2: MNHNS, SASEGT. The CDR3 is CASSPGQGAYEQYF. As DNA, the CDR3 is TGTGCCAGCAGCCCCGGACAGGGGGCCTACGAGCAGTACTTC.

This clonotype was observed a few times. The genes are TRBV29-1 and TRBJ2-7; weak D call: TRBD2 (5 bases). The CDR3 consists of 14 residues. Germline V gene sequence: CDR1 SQVTM, CDR2 ANQGSEA. With 2 bases removed from V and 0 bases from J, the gap between germline ends came to 11 bases. Written as DNA, the CDR3 is TGCAGCGTTGAAACTAGTCAGGTCTCCTACGAGCAGTACTTC. Translation gives CSVETSQVSYEQYF.

The table lists this clonotype with many counts. This sequence joins TRBV2 and TRBJ1-2; 8 positions match TRBD1. CDR1 is SNHLY, CDR2 FYNNEI, per germline. Trimming at V came to 2 bases and at J to 3 bases, leaving 8 bases not matched to a gene. The CDR3 is 16 amino acids. For the CDR3, the DNA is TGTGCCAGCAGTGAATGGACAGGGTCAAGTGACTATGGCTACACCTTC. Protein product: CASSEWTGSSDYGYTF.

In its sample, this clonotype was seen many times. The rearrangement uses TRBV7-2 and TRBJ1-5; TRBD1 is a possible D gene (5 bases). Per the germline V gene, CDR1 is SGHTA and CDR2 is FQGNSA. Trimming left V 2 bases short and J 0 bases short, with 11 bases between. The CDR3 runs to 16 residues. The CDR3 DNA is TGTGCCAGCAGCTTATATGGGGGGTATAGCAATCAGCCCCAGCATTTT. It encodes CASSLYGGYSNQPQHF.

This clonotype was counted at least ten times. The CDR3, as DNA: TGTGCCAGCAGTTTAGAGGTCAGTTCTATCGAGCAGTACTTC. Translated, it gives CASSLEVSSIEQYF. The chain employs TRBV28 and TRBJ2-7, with D hard to call. Germline V gene sequence: CDR1 MDHEN, CDR2 SYDVKM. V dropped 2 bases and J dropped 6 bases, with 14 bases sitting between them. The length of the CDR3 is 14 residues.

The gene calls are TRBV6-1 and TRBJ2-3; D gene unclear. This CDR3 region has 13 residues. Trimming left V 4 bases short and J 1 base short, with 6 bases between. Looked up from germline, CDR1 is MNHNS and CDR2 is SASEGT. The CDR3, as DNA: TGTGCCAGCAGTGCCGGAGGCACAGATACGCAGTATTTT. Translated: CASSAGGTDTQYF.

This clonotype appeared many times. The chain's CDR3 is CASSLWGPGGDTEAFF. CDR3 nucleotides: TGTGCCAGCAGTTTATGGGGTCCAGGGGGTGACACTGAAGCTTTCTTT. The V call is TRBV28, the J call TRBJ1-1; 7 bases fit TRBD1. Looked up from germline, CDR1 is MDHEN and CDR2 is SYDVKM. J was trimmed by 3 bases and V by 0 bases; bases with no gene match: 7. The CDR3 extends over 16 amino acids. The full variable domain, rest sourced from reference TRBV28 and TRBJ1-1, is DVKVTQSSRYLVKRTGEKVFLECVQDMDHENMFWYRQDPGLGLRLIYFSYDVKMKEKGDIPEGYSVSREKKERFSLILESASTNQTSMYLCASSLWGPGGDTEAFFGQGTRLTVV.

This clonotype occurred many times. V gene TRBV28 combines with J gene TRBJ1-2; D perhaps matches TRBD1 (5 bases). Trimming removed 7 bases from V and 5 bases from J, with 23 bases in between. The CDR3 has 16 residues. Germline V gene lookup returns CDR1 MDHEN and CDR2 SYDVKM. CDR3 nucleotide sequence: TGTGCCAGCACCCCTCTGGGGGGTTCTCCTCAATATGGCTACACCTTC. Protein: CASTPLGGSPQYGYTF.